This TCR beta chain was retrieved from a study of cytomegalovirus exposure and HLA in healthy donors. Points from the study as a whole: It was taken for granted in presence/absence analyses that sequencing depth across donors was roughly uniform. In all likelihood, a cluster of highly shared sequence variants was a sequencing artifact.

Concerning this clone itself: Its antigen is currently unknown.

The study ran its PCR with 60 Vbeta and 13 Jbeta primers. Profiling relied on immunoSEQ multiplex PCR, and the TCRdb table lists in-frame clones only, not all of them. The data show approximately 85,000 clones, with about three fifths seen just once and roughly 6% held by the top ten. This clonotype was obtained from a woman aged 30 to 39 in good health and CMV-seropositive. Sequences were obtained from PBMCs.

CDR3 in amino acids: CASSQDSYTGELFF. The CDR3 DNA follows: TGTGCCAGCTCCCAGGACAGTTACACCGGGGAGCTGTTTTTT. The rearrangement uses TRBV18 and TRBJ2-2; the D gene is possibly TRBD1 (6 bases). This CDR3 has 14 residues. Trimming removed 6 bases at V and 3 bases at J, with 11 bases between. The germline V gene encodes CDR1 KGHSH and CDR2 LQKENI.